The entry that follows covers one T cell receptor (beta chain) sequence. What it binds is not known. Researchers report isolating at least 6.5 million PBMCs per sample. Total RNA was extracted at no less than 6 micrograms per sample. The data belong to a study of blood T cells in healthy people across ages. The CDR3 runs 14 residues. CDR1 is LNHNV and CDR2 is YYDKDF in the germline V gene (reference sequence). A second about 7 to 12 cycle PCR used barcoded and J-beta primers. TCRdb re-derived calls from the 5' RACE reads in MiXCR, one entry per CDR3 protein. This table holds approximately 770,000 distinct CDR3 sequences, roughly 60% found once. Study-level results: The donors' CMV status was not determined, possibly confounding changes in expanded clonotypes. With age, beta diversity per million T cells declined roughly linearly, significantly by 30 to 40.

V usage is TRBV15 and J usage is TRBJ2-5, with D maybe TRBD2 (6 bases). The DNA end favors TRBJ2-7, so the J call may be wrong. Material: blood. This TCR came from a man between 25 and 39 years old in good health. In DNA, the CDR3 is TGTGCCACCAGCAATTCGGTCGGGAGATCCGAGCAGTACTTC. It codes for CATSNSVGRSEQYF.